A selection of T cell receptor beta chains follows, all from one sample in a study of T cells in Graves' hyperthyroidism and ophthalmopathy. TCRdb processed the multiplex PCR reads anew with MiXCR; each CDR3 protein has one entry. The sample comprises approximately 360,000 distinct CDR3 sequences, 15% to 19% of which are singletons, and 25% to 35% rests with the top ten. Sequencing was carried out using blood. These receptors were collected from a woman aged 18-29 years with Graves' hyperthyroidism that later progressed to Graves' ophthalmopathy. CDR3s include the opening cysteine and the closing phenylalanine or tryptophan. D genes are given only for firm matches. The listing skips clone size in some rows; elsewhere it reads once, few, many or a size class.

CSVDGEGFSSYEQYF,TGCAGCGTTGATGGTGAGGGGTTTAGCTCCTACGAGCAGTACTTC,TRBV29-1,-,-,15,TRBJ2-7
CASMFQGAYEQYF,TGTGCCAGCATGTTCCAGGGGGCCTACGAGCAGTACTTC,TRBV6-1,TRBD1,few,13,TRBJ2-7
CASNTGTANTGELFF,TGTGCCAGCAACACCGGGACAGCGAACACCGGGGAGCTGTTTTTT,TRBV5-4,TRBD1,-,15,TRBJ2-2
CAIRTSGRAEGEQFF,TGTGCCATCAGGACTAGCGGGAGGGCCGAGGGTGAGCAGTTCTTC,TRBV10-3,TRBD2,many,15,TRBJ2-1
CASSLRGNSNQPQHF,TGTGCCAGCAGTTTAAGGGGGAATAGCAATCAGCCCCAGCATTTT,TRBV27,-,few,15,TRBJ1-5
CASSLPPVLTF,TGTGCCAGCAGCTTACCTCCCGTCCTGACTTTC,TRBV5-5,-,many,11,TRBJ2-6
CASSLWAGKKQETQYF,TGTGCCAGCAGTTTATGGGCAGGGAAGAAGCAAGAGACCCAGTACTTC,TRBV28,-,many,16,TRBJ2-5
CASSPSGLAGGNEQFF,TGTGCCAGCAGCCCATCTGGACTAGCGGGAGGGAATGAGCAGTTCTTC,TRBV11-2,TRBD2,many,16,TRBJ2-1
CASRALQGANTGELFF,TGTGCCAGCAGGGCTCTTCAGGGGGCGAACACCGGGGAGCTGTTTTTT,TRBV2,TRBD1,once,16,TRBJ2-2
CASSEWGTNSPLHF,TGTGCCAGCAGTGAGTGGGGTACTAATTCACCCCTCCACTTT,TRBV2,-,many,14,TRBJ1-6
CSARRQGFNLNYGYTF,TGCAGTGCTAGGAGGCAGGGTTTTAATCTTAACTATGGCTACACCTTC,TRBV20-1,-,many,16,TRBJ1-2
CASTGDSLSYEQYF,TGTGCCAGCACCGGGGACAGCCTCTCCTACGAGCAGTACTTC,TRBV7-2,TRBD1,many,14,TRBJ2-7
CASSQEARSNEQFF,TGCGCCAGCAGCCAAGAGGCCAGATCCAATGAGCAGTTCTTC,TRBV4-1,-,many,14,TRBJ2-1
CASSVPGTGAYNEQFF,TGTGCCAGCAGCGTACCCGGGACAGGGGCCTACAATGAGCAGTTCTTC,TRBV7-9,TRBD1,many,16,TRBJ2-1
CSARGRGKTEAFF,TGCAGTGCTAGAGGGAGGGGGAAGACTGAAGCTTTCTTT,TRBV20-1,-,many,13,TRBJ1-1
CASSVSGSTNQPQHF,TGTGCCAGCAGCGTATCCGGGTCTACAAATCAGCCCCAGCATTTT,TRBV5-5,-,few,15,TRBJ1-5
CASSVDGSNQPQHF,TGTGCCAGCAGCGTAGACGGAAGCAATCAGCCCCAGCATTTT,TRBV9,-,many,14,TRBJ1-5
CASSDRVFGETQYF,TGTGCCAGCAGTGATCGCGTATTTGGAGAGACCCAGTACTTC,TRBV28,-,many,14,TRBJ2-5
CASSLDLPLGSNTGELFF,TGTGCCAGCAGCTTAGATCTGCCACTAGGGTCGAACACCGGGGAGCTGTTTTTT,TRBV11-3,-,-,18,TRBJ2-2
CASSDRDGYGYTF,TGTGCCAGCAGTGACCGGGACGGCTATGGCTACACCTTC,TRBV6-1,-,-,13,TRBJ1-2
CASSFRQGGVSPLHF,TGTGCCAGCAGTTTTCGACAGGGGGGGGTTTCACCCCTCCACTTT,TRBV27,TRBD1,many,15,TRBJ1-6
CAISESPRGGEKLFF,TGTGCCATCAGTGAGTCTCCCCGCGGGGGAGAAAAACTGTTTTTT,TRBV10-3,-,few,15,TRBJ1-4
CASSLVRLAEPYEQYF,TGTGCCAGCAGCTTGGTTAGACTAGCGGAACCCTACGAGCAGTACTTC,TRBV5-6,TRBD2,many,16,TRBJ2-7
CASSPPQAGDGGELFF,TGTGCCAGCAGCCCCCCCCAAGCGGGAGATGGTGGGGAGCTGTTTTTT,TRBV7-6,TRBD2,-,16,TRBJ2-2
CASSPRGSGANVLTF,TGTGCCAGCAGTCCGCGGGGGTCTGGGGCCAACGTCCTGACTTTC,TRBV6-1,TRBD2,many,15,TRBJ2-6
CASSMDPGEQFF,TGTGCCAGCAGCATGGACCCGGGGGAGCAGTTCTTC,TRBV4-2,-,-,12,TRBJ2-1
CASSDRVRTTEAFF,TGTGCCAGCAGTGATAGGGTCAGGACCACTGAAGCTTTCTTT,TRBV6-1,-,many,14,TRBJ1-1
CSARTGHVAGELFF,TGCAGTGCTAGGACAGGGCATGTGGCCGGGGAGCTGTTTTTT,TRBV20-1,TRBD1,few,14,TRBJ2-2
CASSLQGGAGLDYEQYF,TGCGCCAGCAGCTTACAGGGGGGGGCTGGTTTGGACTACGAGCAGTACTTC,TRBV5-1,-,many,17,TRBJ2-7
CAAGTGVEKLFF,TGTGCCGCCGGGACAGGGGTTGAAAAACTGTTTTTT,TRBV19,TRBD1,-,12,TRBJ1-4
CASSLIDGELFF,TGTGCCAGCAGTTTGATAGACGGGGAGCTGTTTTTT,TRBV28,-,few,12,TRBJ2-2
CASSEVTGGYEQYF,TGTGCCAGCAGTGAAGTTACAGGGGGGTACGAGCAGTACTTC,TRBV6-1,TRBD1,many,14,TRBJ2-7
CSVDRGHGYTF,TGCAGCGTTGACAGGGGGCATGGCTACACCTTC,TRBV29-1,TRBD1,few,11,TRBJ1-2
CASSSPMTSGKNNEQFF,TGTGCCAGCAGCTCGCCCATGACTAGCGGGAAGAACAATGAGCAGTTCTTC,TRBV7-9,TRBD2,few,17,TRBJ2-1
CASSLSTGGETQYF,TGTGCCAGCAGCTTATCGACAGGGGGGGAGACCCAGTACTTC,TRBV11-2,TRBD1,many,14,TRBJ2-5
CASSQTGRTDTQYF,TGTGCCAGCAGCCAAACAGGTCGCACAGATACGCAGTATTTT,TRBV14,-,few,14,TRBJ2-3
CAWSVLVTGQKSEAFF,TGTGCCTGGAGTGTACTCGTAACAGGACAAAAATCTGAAGCTTTCTTT,TRBV30,-,many,16,TRBJ1-1
CASSQWGDSNQPQHF,TGTGCCAGCAGCCAATGGGGGGATAGCAATCAGCCCCAGCATTTT,TRBV3-1,-,many,15,TRBJ1-5
CASSQTSVDEQFF,TGTGCCAGCAGCCAGACTAGCGTCGATGAGCAGTTCTTC,TRBV7-2,TRBD2,many,13,TRBJ2-1
CASSLGQGGYTF,TGTGCCAGCAGTTTAGGACAGGGAGGCTACACCTTC,TRBV12-3/TRBV12-4,TRBD1,many,12,TRBJ1-2
CASSQDGVVQFF,TGCGCCAGCAGCCAAGACGGGGTTGTGCAGTTCTTC,TRBV4-1,-,few,12,TRBJ2-1
CASSLVGGPHNEQFF,TGTGCCAGCAGTTTAGTAGGCGGGCCTCACAATGAGCAGTTCTTC,TRBV28,-,many,15,TRBJ2-1
CASSPSAGPNEKLFF,TGTGCCAGCTCCCCTTCGGCGGGTCCTAATGAAAAACTGTTTTTT,TRBV18,-,many,15,TRBJ1-4
CSARGRGRPNSPLHF,TGCAGTGCTAGAGGAAGGGGACGGCCTAATTCACCCCTCCACTTT,TRBV20-1,-,few,15,TRBJ1-6
CASSSPGTGEGEQYF,TGCGCCAGCAGCTCACCCGGGACAGGGGAAGGGGAGCAGTACTTC,TRBV5-1,TRBD1,few,15,TRBJ2-7
CSARDQGWGTLSYEQYF,TGCAGTGCTAGAGATCAGGGCTGGGGGACACTTTCCTACGAGCAGTACTTC,TRBV20-1,-,many,17,TRBJ2-7
CASSPRQSLEAFF,TGTGCCAGCTCACCACGACAGTCCCTAGAAGCTTTCTTT,TRBV18,-,-,13,TRBJ1-1
CASSLSRVETQYF,TGTGCCAGCAGTTTAAGCAGGGTTGAGACCCAGTACTTC,TRBV27,-,many,13,TRBJ2-5
CASSFRGSEQYF,TGTGCCAGCAGCTTCCGGGGAAGCGAGCAGTACTTC,TRBV13,-,many,12,TRBJ2-7
CAWGTGQGIPDTQYF,TGTGCCTGGGGAACGGGACAGGGGATCCCAGATACGCAGTATTTT,TRBV30,TRBD1,many,15,TRBJ2-3
CATSRGGGLTDTQYF,TGTGCCACCAGCAGAGGGGGGGGTCTCACAGATACGCAGTATTTT,TRBV15,TRBD2,-,15,TRBJ2-3
CASSVLSGGAYNEQFF,TGTGCCAGTAGTGTATTAAGCGGGGGGGCCTACAATGAGCAGTTCTTC,TRBV19,TRBD2,few,16,TRBJ2-1
CASSLPDYRDYSNQPQHF,TGTGCCAGCAGTTTGCCCGATTACAGAGATTATAGCAATCAGCCCCAGCATTTT,TRBV28,-,-,18,TRBJ1-5
CASSLSFDRLYQYF,TGTGCCAGCAGCTTAAGTTTCGACAGACTATACCAGTATTTT,TRBV7-9,-,-,14,TRBJ2-3
CATSDYSGRSDNEQFF,TGTGCCACCAGTGATTACAGCGGGAGAAGCGACAATGAGCAGTTCTTC,TRBV24-1,TRBD2,many,16,TRBJ2-1
CASSLIRSAPFNYGYTF,TGTGCCAGCAGCTTGATTCGCTCAGCCCCTTTTAACTATGGCTACACCTTC,TRBV7-8,-,many,17,TRBJ1-2
CASSQRHSGSPGTDTQYF,TGCGCCAGCAGCCAACGGCATAGCGGGAGCCCTGGCACAGATACGCAGTATTTT,TRBV5-1,TRBD2,-,18,TRBJ2-3